This entry is about one TCR beta chain. Antigen: not known. Germline V gene sequence: CDR1 MNHEY, CDR2 SVGEGT. The CDR3 has 17 residues. V dropped 0 bases and J dropped 4; count of bases not matched to a gene: 9. TCRdb reprocessed the 5' RACE reads with MiXCR, giving one entry per CDR3 protein. In the table there are under 500,000 distinct CDR3 sequences, about 17% of which are singletons. The source of the sample is a study of T cells after yellow fever vaccination. Study-level findings and limits: Repertoires obtained by FACS sorting could include abundant clonotypes that entered as contaminants from the bulk population.

Source: PBMCs, taken before the yellow fever booster vaccination. This rearrangement joins TRBV6-2 or TRBV6-3 to TRBJ1-5; 7 bases fit TRBD1. The clonotype originates from a man aged 18 to 35 who received the YFV17D yellow fever vaccine. The CDR3 is CASSYSNGRGSNQPQHF. The DNA of the CDR3 is TGTGCCAGCAGTTACTCCAACGGCAGGGGGTCAAATCAGCCCCAGCATTTT.